This T cell receptor beta chain comes out of a study of blood T cells in healthy people across ages. Primed by a sample-barcoded 5' primer and a J-beta primer mix, a second PCR proceeded for roughly 7 to 12 cycles. Via MiXCR, TCRdb re-called the 5' RACE reads, giving one row per CDR3 protein. Of about 1.7 million distinct CDR3 sequences detected, roughly 30% appear once; the ten largest clones hold around 7.7%. Germline V gene lookup returns CDR1 KGHDR and CDR2 SFDVKD. The CDR3 has 13 residues. The germline V and J ends were trimmed by 5 bases and 1 base, with 7 bases remaining between them. The chain links TRBV24-1 to TRBJ1-1, with a tentative D call TRBD1 (5 bases). This clonotype was obtained from a woman in her 30s in good health. The material sequenced was blood. Written as DNA, the CDR3 is TGTGCCACCAGTGGTGGACAGAACACTGAAGCTTTCTTT. Its protein product is CATSGGQNTEAFF.